Listed here is a single T cell receptor beta chain. No antigen is known for it. Germline CDR1 LGHNA, CDR2 YNFKEQ. V shed 3 bases and J 2 bases; nucleotides not matched to a gene: 2. CDR3 length: 15 amino acids. The data derive from a study of shared clonotypes between healthy human individuals. For the study at large: Three plates each covered CD4 naive and memory; CD8 naive two, CD8 memory one. Study results and caveats: Of the naive CD4 clonotypes, approximately 5% were shared across several donors.

Only CD45RO-negative cells positively selected for CCR7 counted as naive CD8 cells, so terminally differentiated effector memory CD45RA+ cells were excluded. DNA at 200 ng, roughly 27,000 T cell genomes, went into sorted-subset replicate PCRs. TCRdb keeps only in-frame clones here, not all; method: immunoSEQ multiplex PCR. The sample carries about 2.1 million clones, about 93% recorded once. Sequencing used naive CD8+ T cells from PBMCs. The origin of this receptor is a man in his late teens or twenties in good health. Some clones in this sample may be carry-over from other donors' samples. The chain is built from TRBV4-2 and TRBJ2-3, with 10 nucleotides matching TRBD2. CDR3: CASSQLAGDTDTQYF. CDR3 coding DNA: TGTGCCAGCAGCCAGCTAGCGGGGGACACAGATACGCAGTATTTT.